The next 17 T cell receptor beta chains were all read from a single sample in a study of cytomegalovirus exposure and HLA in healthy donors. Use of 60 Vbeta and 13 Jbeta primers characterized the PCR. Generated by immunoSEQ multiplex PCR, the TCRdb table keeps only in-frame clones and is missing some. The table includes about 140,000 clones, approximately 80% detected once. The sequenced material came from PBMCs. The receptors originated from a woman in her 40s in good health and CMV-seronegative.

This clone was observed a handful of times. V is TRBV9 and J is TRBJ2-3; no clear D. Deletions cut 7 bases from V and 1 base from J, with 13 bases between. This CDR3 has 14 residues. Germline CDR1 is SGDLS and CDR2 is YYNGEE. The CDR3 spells CASSVLSGTDTQYF. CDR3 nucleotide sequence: TGTGCCAGCTCCGTACTTTCTGGCACAGATACGCAGTATTTT.

The CDR3 DNA is TGTGCCAGCAGTGCGTCAGGGTTTGACGGCTACACCTTC. The encoded protein is CASSASGFDGYTF. The chain recombines TRBV2 with TRBJ1-2; D is possibly TRBD1 (5 bases). V was pared by 4 bases and J by 8 bases, with 14 bases between. CDR1 is SNHLY and CDR2 is FYNNEI in the germline V gene. This CDR3 region has 13 residues.

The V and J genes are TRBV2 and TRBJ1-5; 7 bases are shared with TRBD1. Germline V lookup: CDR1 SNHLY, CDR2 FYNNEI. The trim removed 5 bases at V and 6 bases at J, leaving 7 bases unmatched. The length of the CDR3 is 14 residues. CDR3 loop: CASSRGGVGQPQHF. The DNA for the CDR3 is TGTGCCAGCAGTCGAGGGGGCGTGGGTCAGCCCCAGCATTTT.

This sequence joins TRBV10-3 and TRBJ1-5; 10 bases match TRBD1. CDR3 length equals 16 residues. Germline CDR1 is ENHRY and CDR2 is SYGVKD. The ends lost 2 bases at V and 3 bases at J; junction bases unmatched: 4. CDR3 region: CAISEKTGGLNQPQHF. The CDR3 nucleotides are TGTGCCATCAGTGAGAAGACAGGGGGCCTCAATCAGCCCCAGCATTTT.

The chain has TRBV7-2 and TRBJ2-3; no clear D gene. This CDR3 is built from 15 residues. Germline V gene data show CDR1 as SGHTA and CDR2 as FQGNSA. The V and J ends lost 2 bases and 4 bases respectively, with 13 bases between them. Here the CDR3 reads CASSLLAYVSDTQYF. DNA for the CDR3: TGTGCCAGCAGCTTATTGGCTTACGTTTCAGATACGCAGTATTTT. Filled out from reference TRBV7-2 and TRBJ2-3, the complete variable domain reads GAGVSQSPSNKVTEKGKDVELRCDPISGHTALYWYRQSLGQGLEFLIYFQGNSAPDKSGLPSDRFSAERTGGSVSTLTIQRTQQEDSAVYLCASSLLAYVSDTQYFGPGTRLTVL.

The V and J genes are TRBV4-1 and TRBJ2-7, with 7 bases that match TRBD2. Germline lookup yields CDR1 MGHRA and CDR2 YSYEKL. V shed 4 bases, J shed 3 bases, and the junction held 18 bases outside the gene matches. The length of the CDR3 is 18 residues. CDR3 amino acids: CASSPGGNNGGVRYEQYF. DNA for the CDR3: TGCGCCAGCAGCCCCGGGGGGAATAACGGCGGGGTCCGCTACGAGCAGTACTTC.

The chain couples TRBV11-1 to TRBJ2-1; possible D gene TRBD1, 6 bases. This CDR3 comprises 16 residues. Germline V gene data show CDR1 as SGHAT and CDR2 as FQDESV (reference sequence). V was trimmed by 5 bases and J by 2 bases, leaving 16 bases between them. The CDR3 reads CASSPYRAGAYNEQFF. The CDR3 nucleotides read TGTGCCAGCAGCCCCTACAGGGCAGGAGCCTACAATGAGCAGTTCTTC.

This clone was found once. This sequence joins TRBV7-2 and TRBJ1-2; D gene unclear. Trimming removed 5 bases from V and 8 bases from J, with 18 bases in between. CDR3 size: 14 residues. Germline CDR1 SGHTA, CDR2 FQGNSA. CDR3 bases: TGTGCCAGCAGCCCATCCCCCCCCAAGAGAGGCTACACCTTC. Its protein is CASSPSPPKRGYTF. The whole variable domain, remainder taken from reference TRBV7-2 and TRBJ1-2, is GAGVSQSPSNKVTEKGKDVELRCDPISGHTALYWYRQSLGQGLEFLIYFQGNSAPDKSGLPSDRFSAERTGGSVSTLTIQRTQQEDSAVYLCASSPSPPKRGYTFGSGTRLTVV.

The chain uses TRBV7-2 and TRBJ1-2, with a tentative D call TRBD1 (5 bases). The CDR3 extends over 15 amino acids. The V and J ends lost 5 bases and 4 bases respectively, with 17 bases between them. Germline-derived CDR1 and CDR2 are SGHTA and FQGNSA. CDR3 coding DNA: TGTGCCAGCAGCCCAAACCTCGGACAACGCTATGGCTACACCTTC. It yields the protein CASSPNLGQRYGYTF. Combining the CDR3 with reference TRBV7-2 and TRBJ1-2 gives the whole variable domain GAGVSQSPSNKVTEKGKDVELRCDPISGHTALYWYRQSLGQGLEFLIYFQGNSAPDKSGLPSDRFSAERTGGSVSTLTIQRTQQEDSAVYLCASSPNLGQRYGYTFGSGTRLTVV.

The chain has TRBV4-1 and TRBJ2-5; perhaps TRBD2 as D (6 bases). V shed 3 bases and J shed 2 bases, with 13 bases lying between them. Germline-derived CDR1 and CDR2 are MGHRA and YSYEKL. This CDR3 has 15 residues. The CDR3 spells CASSQVGLRQETQYF. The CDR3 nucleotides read TGCGCCAGCAGCCAGGTCGGACTACGACAAGAGACCCAGTACTTC.

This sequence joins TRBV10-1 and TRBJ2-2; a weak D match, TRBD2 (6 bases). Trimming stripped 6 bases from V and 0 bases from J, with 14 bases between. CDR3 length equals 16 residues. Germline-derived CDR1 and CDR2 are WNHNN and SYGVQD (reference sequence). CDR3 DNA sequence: TGCGCCAGCAGCTCGGTGGGGGGTTCGAACACCGGGGAGCTGTTTTTT. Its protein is CASSSVGGSNTGELFF.

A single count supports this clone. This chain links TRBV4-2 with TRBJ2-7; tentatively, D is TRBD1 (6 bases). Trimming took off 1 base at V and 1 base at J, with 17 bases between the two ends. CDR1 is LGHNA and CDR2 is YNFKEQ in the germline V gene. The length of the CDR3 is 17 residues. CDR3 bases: TGTGCCAGCAGCCAAGTCGTATTTGACAGGTCGTCCTACGAGCAGTACTTC. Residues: CASSQVVFDRSSYEQYF.

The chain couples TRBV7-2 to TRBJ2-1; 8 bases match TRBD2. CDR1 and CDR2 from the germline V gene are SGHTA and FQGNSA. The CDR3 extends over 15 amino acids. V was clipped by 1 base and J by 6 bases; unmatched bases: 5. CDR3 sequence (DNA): TGTGCCAGCAGCTTAGAGGTCGCGGGAGGCAATGAGCAGTTCTTC. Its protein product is CASSLEVAGGNEQFF.

The CDR3 bases are TGTGCCAGCAGTTATCGCGGCTCTTACAATGAGCAGTTCTTC. It encodes CASSYRGSYNEQFF. This chain joins TRBV6-6 and TRBJ2-1; D uncertain. Per the germline V gene, CDR1 is MNHNY and CDR2 is SVGAGI (reference sequence). The CDR3 loop spans 14 amino acids. V was pared by 3 bases and J by 4 bases, with 10 bases between.

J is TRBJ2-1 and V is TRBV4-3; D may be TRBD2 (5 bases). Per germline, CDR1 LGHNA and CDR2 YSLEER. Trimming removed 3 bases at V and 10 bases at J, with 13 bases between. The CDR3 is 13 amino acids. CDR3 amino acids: CASSQTGLGEQFF. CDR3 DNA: TGCGCCAGCAGCCAGACGGGGTTAGGGGAGCAGTTCTTC.

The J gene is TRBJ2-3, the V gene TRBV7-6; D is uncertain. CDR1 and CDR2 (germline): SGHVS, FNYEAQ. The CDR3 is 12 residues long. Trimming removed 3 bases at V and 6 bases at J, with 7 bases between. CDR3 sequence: CASSFLSDTQYF. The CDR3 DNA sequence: TGTGCCAGCAGCTTTCTGTCCGATACGCAGTATTTT. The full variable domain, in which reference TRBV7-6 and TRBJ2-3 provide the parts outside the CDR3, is GAGVSQSPRYKVTKRGQDVALRCDPISGHVSLYWYRQALGQGPEFLTYFNYEAQQDKSGLPNDRFSAERPEGSISTLTIQRTEQRDSAMYRCASSFLSDTQYFGPGTRLTVL.

CDR3: CAWSVEAAYEQYF. DNA for the CDR3: TGTGCCTGGAGTGTCGAGGCGGCCTACGAGCAGTACTTC. V gene TRBV30 combines with J gene TRBJ2-7, with D hard to call. The CDR3 is 13 residues long. Trimming left V 0 bases short and J 2 bases short, with 8 bases between. Germline CDR1 and CDR2: GTSNPN and SVGIG (reference sequence).